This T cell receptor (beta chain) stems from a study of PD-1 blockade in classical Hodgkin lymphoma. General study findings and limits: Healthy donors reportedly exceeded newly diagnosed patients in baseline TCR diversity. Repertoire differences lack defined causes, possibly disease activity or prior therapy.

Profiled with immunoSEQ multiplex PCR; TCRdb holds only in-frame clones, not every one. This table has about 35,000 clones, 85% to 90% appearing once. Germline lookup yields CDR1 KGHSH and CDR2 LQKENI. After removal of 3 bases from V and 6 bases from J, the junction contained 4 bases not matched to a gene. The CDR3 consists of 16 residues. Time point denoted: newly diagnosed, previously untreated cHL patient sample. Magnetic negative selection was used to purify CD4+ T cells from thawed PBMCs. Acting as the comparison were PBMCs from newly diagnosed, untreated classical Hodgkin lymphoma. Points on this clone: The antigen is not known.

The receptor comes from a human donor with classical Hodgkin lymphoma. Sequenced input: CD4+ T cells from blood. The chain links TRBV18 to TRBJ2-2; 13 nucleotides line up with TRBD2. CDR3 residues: CASSPGLAGVSGELFF. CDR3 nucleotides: TGTGCCAGCTCACCTGGACTAGCGGGAGTGTCCGGGGAGCTGTTTTTT.